This T cell receptor beta chain was sequenced in a study of T cell responses to AZD1222 COVID-19 vaccine (dated by TCRdb to the early 2020s). Background on the whole study: Because spike-specific TCR depth and breadth did not differ between the two schedules, AZD1222 recipients who got a second dose at roughly 4 weeks were pooled with those who got a second dose at roughly 12 weeks. A total of over 230 trial participants underwent TCR sequencing, of whom some 200 had received two doses of AZD1222 and some 25 had received two doses of the MenACWY control vaccine. Trial participants were enrolled into age subgroups of 18-55, 56-69 and 70-plus years, which contained about 150, 28 and 57 TCR-sequenced participants, respectively. Results and caveats for the whole study, not just this receptor: The vaccine-associated CD4 TCRs covered the entire spike protein, and the dominant responses fell in regions 160-218 and 743-854. After two AZD1222 doses, both the breadth and the depth of spike-specific TCRs were significantly higher than at day 0 and than in MenACWY recipients. The 56-69-year group was small, and its depth increase did not reach significance, likely because of low power. Most participants were white British and females outnumbered males, and the authors suggested that clonal diversity may have been underestimated. Reportedly, almost half of the unique spike-specific TCRs recognized epitopes lying outside the regions that are mutated in the B.1.351 and B.1.1.7 variants. Conclusions about previously exposed vaccinees were limited because only six AZD1222 recipients were SARS-CoV-2 seropositive at baseline. Because no day 14 peak-response samples were available, the repertoires could be characterized only after the peak T cell response.

The CDR3 regions of human TCRbeta chains were subjected to immunosequencing. Under the source paper's analysis protocol: TCRs in the repertoires were compared against a reference library of SARS-CoV-2-specific TCRs that had been generated with the MIRA antigen-specificity platform. Breadth was defined as the fraction of unique TCRs that were SARS-CoV-2-associated, and depth was defined as the fraction of total T cells that were SARS-CoV-2-associated. Using the MIRA data, each spike-specific TCR was mapped to the spike region that the TCR reacts to and placed in a CD4 or CD8 class. Log10-transformed breadth and depth values were compared by one-way ANOVA with Sidak's multiple comparisons tests. TCRdb obtained this table from immuneACCESS and retained in-frame rearrangements with V and J assigned. These tables miss some clones; where compared with another copy, unresolved V genes account for less than half of the shortfall, and the remainder is unexplained. V, J and clone size derive from that table, while D and trimming were established from the DNA sequence. The sample data list 90,000 to 150,000 clones, and about nine tenths of these were observed just once. Approximately 1.2% of the sample rests with the top ten.

The germline V and J ends show losses of 5 bases and 2 bases respectively, and no gene match explains 4 bases of the junction. The CDR3 runs 15 residues from the cysteine to the phenylalanine. Of all the DNA, just the CDR3 is kept, 45 bases in frame from base 1. CDR1 and CDR2, looked up from the germline V gene (reference sequence), are GTSNPN and SVGIG. In the paper's terms, the time point label means: baseline before first vaccination. Samples from vaccinated people were obtained from the UK trials COV001 and COV002, which included a single-blind randomized controlled phase 2/3 trial of AZD1222 (ChAdOx1 nCoV-19) in healthy adults. For TCRbeta chain sequencing, PBMC samples were collected from trial participants at day 0 and at day 28 after the second dose. Points on this clone: What antigen it recognizes has not been identified. No much larger clone exists at a distance of one base, and base qualities are not known.

The sequence links TRBV30 to TRBJ2-3; 13 bases in the junction line up with TRBD2. Here the sequenced sample was peripheral blood, taken on day 0 of AZD1222 vaccination. The sequence was collected from an adult in good health. The bases read TGTGCCTGGGTGGGGACTAGCGGGGTCACAGATACGCAGTATTTT. This yields the protein CAWVGTSGVTDTQYF.